This T cell receptor (beta chain) was found in a study of OX40 agonist ivuxolimab in advanced cancers. The CDR3 runs to 15 residues. Germline assignment: CDR1 LNHNV and CDR2 YYDKDF (reference sequence). V lost 0 bases and J lost 3, with 10 bases in between. Broader study findings: Some nonresponders likewise displayed low normalized T-cell clonal expansion. Relative to CD4+ cells, CD8+ T cells on average had more expanded clones.

The method was immunoSEQ multiplex PCR; TCRdb's version includes in-frame clones alone and lacks a portion of them. There are tens of thousands of clones in the sample; around 86% occur only once, and more than 3% lies in the top ten. A note on this clone: Its antigen is not identified.

This TCR was recovered from an adult with an advanced solid tumor such as melanoma, head and neck, liver or kidney cancer. The sequencing used CD4+ or CD8+ T cells sorted from blood, collected in a trial of the OX40 agonist ivuxolimab. The chain carries TRBV15 and TRBJ2-3; the D is unclear. DNA of the CDR3: TGTGCCACCAGCAGAGAACCCACCGCAACAGATACGCAGTATTTT. Its translation: CATSREPTATDTQYF.